The 31 T cell receptor beta chains given below trace back to one sample, sequenced in a study of T cells in Graves' hyperthyroidism and ophthalmopathy. RNA transcripts gave rise to amplified TCR beta CDR3 regions. TCR CDR3 regions were first amplified by RT-PCR with HTBI primers. TCRdb fed the multiplex PCR reads into MiXCR, producing one record per CDR3 protein. The data contain hundreds of thousands of distinct CDR3 sequences, approximately 15% of them singletons. The sequencing input was blood. The source of these receptors is a woman aged 18-30 years with Graves' hyperthyroidism.

This clonotype was counted only a few times. The chain is built from TRBV9 and TRBJ1-4; D is unresolved. The germline V and J ends were trimmed by 0 bases and 0 bases, with 9 bases remaining between them. Germline V CDR1 and CDR2: SGDLS, YYNGEE. This CDR3 region has 16 residues. The CDR3 region is CASSVGHSATNEKLFF. The CDR3 region has the DNA TGTGCCAGCAGCGTAGGGCACTCTGCAACTAATGAAAAACTGTTTTTT. Complete variable domain (other parts from reference TRBV9 and TRBJ1-4): DSGVTQTPKHLITATGQRVTLRCSPRSGDLSVYWYQQSLDQGLQFLIQYYNGEERAKGNILERFSAQQFPDLHSELNLSSLELGDSALYFCASSVGHSATNEKLFFGSGTQLSVL.

The chain couples TRBV20-1 to TRBJ1-5; 12 bases map to TRBD1. Germline loops: CDR1 DFQATT, CDR2 SNEGSKA (reference sequence). CDR3 length equals 15 residues. The ends lost 5 bases at V and 8 bases at J; junction bases unmatched: 10. The CDR3 loop reads CSAPAGTGGDEPQHF. The CDR3 coding sequence is TGCAGTGCTCCCGCCGGGACAGGGGGCGACGAGCCCCAGCATTTT.

In the case of this clonotype: This may come from a read error, since a much larger clone is one base off. This chain connects TRBV5-1 to TRBJ1-2; TRBD1 agrees at 7 bases. Germline V gene sequence: CDR1 SGHRS, CDR2 YFSETQ. The CDR3 has 14 amino acids. With V trimmed by 0 bases and J by 2 bases, 1 base remained unmatched. In DNA, the CDR3 is TGCGCCAGCAGCTTGGAGGGACAGAACTATGGCTACACCTTC. Its protein is CASSLEGQNYGYTF.

This clonotype was found many times. V is TRBV20-1 and J is TRBJ2-1; D remains unclear. The CDR3 runs 11 residues. CDR1 and CDR2 from the germline V gene are DFQATT and SNEGSKA (reference sequence). V was trimmed by 6 bases and J by 3 bases, leaving 6 bases between them. CDR3 loop: CSADFYNEQFF. The CDR3 DNA sequence: TGCAGTGCCGACTTCTACAATGAGCAGTTCTTC.

This clonotype was seen ten or more times. The CDR3 DNA follows: TGTGCCAGCAGACTATGGTCTAGTACGGAGACCCAGTACTTC. Translation: CASRLWSSTETQYF. The chain couples TRBV27 to TRBJ2-5; D ambiguous. Per the germline V gene, CDR1 is MNHEY and CDR2 is SMNVEV (reference sequence). CDR3 length equals 14 residues. V was pared by 6 bases and J by 5 bases, with 16 bases between.

The chain joins TRBV28 to TRBJ2-7; 7 nucleotides agree with TRBD1. V lost 6 bases to trimming and J lost 4 bases; unmatched junction nucleotides: 12. CDR1 is MDHEN, CDR2 SYDVKM, per germline. The CDR3 runs 15 residues. Here the CDR3 reads CASSPSGQTCYEQYF. In nucleotides, the CDR3 is TGTGCCAGCAGCCCGTCGGGACAGACTTGTTACGAGCAGTACTTC.

Ten or more counts support this clonotype. J is TRBJ2-5 and V is TRBV28; TRBD2 aligns across 10 bases. After removal of 5 bases from V and 3 bases from J, the junction contained 3 bases not matched to a gene. Germline CDR1 and CDR2: MDHEN and SYDVKM. CDR3 size: 14 residues. The CDR3: CASSRLAGEETQYF. The CDR3 DNA is TGTGCCAGCAGTCGGCTAGCGGGGGAAGAGACCCAGTACTTC.

This clonotype has only a few counts. The chain's CDR3 is CASSLGLAGGDLFF. In DNA form, the CDR3 reads TGTGCCAGCAGCTTAGGCCTAGCGGGGGGTGATTTGTTCTTC. The chain has TRBV7-3 and TRBJ2-1; 11 nucleotides agree with TRBD2. Germline lookup yields CDR1 SGHTA and CDR2 FQGTGA. The CDR3 totals 14 residues. Trimming removed 2 bases from V and 15 bases from J; junction bases left unmatched: 9.

This clonotype was detected ten times or more. This chain links TRBV12-3 or TRBV12-4 with TRBJ1-2, with 7 bases aligning to TRBD1. CDR3 length: 16 residues. J was trimmed by 4 bases and V by 5 bases; bases with no gene match: 13. CDR3 in DNA: TGTGCCAGCAGTCTCTGGGGCAGAGGGGACAGCTATGGCTACACCTTC. This encodes CASSLWGRGDSYGYTF.

At least ten counts were recorded for this clonotype. V is TRBV12-3 or TRBV12-4 and J is TRBJ2-7; tentatively, D is TRBD2 (6 bases). Trimming removed 4 bases at V and 6 bases at J, with 10 bases between. The CDR3 is made up of 12 amino acids. CDR3 region: CASSYRRGEQYF. CDR3 bases: TGTGCCAGCAGTTACCGGCGGGGCGAGCAGTACTTC.

V is TRBV9 and J is TRBJ2-2; TRBD1 matches 8 bases. The CDR3 is 17 residues long. After removal of 1 base from V and 7 bases from J, the junction contained 12 bases not matched to a gene. The germline gives CDR1 SGDLS, CDR2 YYNGEE. The CDR3 DNA is TGTGCCAGCAGCGTAAAGGCGGTCGGACAGGGTATCGGGGAGCTGTTTTTT. Its protein product is CASSVKAVGQGIGELFF.

This rearrangement joins TRBV12-3 or TRBV12-4 to TRBJ2-3; 11 bases are shared with TRBD2. The junction had 9 bases not matched to a gene; V was cut back by 5 bases and J by 5 bases. The CDR3 runs to 16 residues. The CDR3 is CASSAIAGGPGDTQYF. CDR3 nucleotides: TGTGCCAGCAGTGCCATAGCGGGGGGGCCGGGAGATACGCAGTATTTT.

V is TRBV2 and J is TRBJ2-7; TRBD1 aligns across 9 bases. Germline CDR1 is SNHLY and CDR2 is FYNNEI. This CDR3 contains 17 residues. Trimming removed 10 bases from V and 4 bases from J; junction bases left unmatched: 20. The CDR3 DNA is TGTGCCACCAGGCCGGGACAGGGAAGCTCGGCTGGGTACGAGCAGTACTTC. Protein product: CATRPGQGSSAGYEQYF.

V is TRBV24-1 and J is TRBJ2-2; 9 bases agree with TRBD1. The V gene's germline CDR1 is KGHDR and CDR2 SFDVKD. V lost 3 bases to trimming and J lost 0 bases; unmatched junction nucleotides: 4. CDR3 length: 17 residues. CDR3 loop: CATSDPGQGTNTGELFF. The CDR3, as DNA: TGTGCCACCAGTGATCCCGGACAGGGGACGAACACCGGGGAGCTGTTTTTT.

In this sample, this clonotype turned up many times. The chain recombines TRBV12-3 or TRBV12-4 with TRBJ1-5; 8 bases map to TRBD1. V shed 5 bases, J shed 7 bases, and the junction held 22 bases outside the gene matches. The CDR3 has 19 amino acids. The CDR3 bases are TGTGCCAGCAGTCTACGCCGAGTTACTATTGGACAGGGTGGACAGCCCCAGCATTTT. It yields the protein CASSLRRVTIGQGGQPQHF.

This chain links TRBV20-1 with TRBJ1-1, with unresolved D. This CDR3 has 11 amino acids. Germline V gene sequence: CDR1 DFQATT, CDR2 SNEGSKA (reference sequence). Trimming stripped 6 bases from V and 2 bases from J, with 7 bases between. CDR3 DNA: TGCAGTGCGGGATATAACACTGAAGCTTTCTTT. Translated, it gives CSAGYNTEAFF.

This clonotype has at least ten counts. This rearrangement joins TRBV5-5 to TRBJ1-1; tentative D call: TRBD1 (6 bases). V lost 0 bases and J lost 3, with 12 bases in between. The germline gives CDR1 SGHKS, CDR2 YYEKEE (reference sequence). The CDR3 length is 15 residues. The CDR3 here is CASSLGTGTHTEAFF. The CDR3 DNA follows: TGTGCCAGCAGCTTGGGAACAGGGACCCACACTGAAGCTTTCTTT.

Ten or more counts support this clonotype. This chain links TRBV6-2 or TRBV6-3 with TRBJ1-5; no definite D call. This CDR3 is 18 amino acids long. In germline, CDR1 is MNHEY, CDR2 SVGEGT. The V and J ends lost 6 bases and 1 base respectively, with 22 bases between them. The CDR3 DNA follows: TGTGCCAGCAGCCACGGACCCGGCGGAGGTGAGAGCAATCAGCCCCAGCATTTT. Amino acids: CASSHGPGGGESNQPQHF.

The sample holds many counts of this clonotype. The chain recombines TRBV24-1 with TRBJ2-7, with 9 bases that match TRBD1. This CDR3 is 15 amino acids long. CDR1 is KGHDR, CDR2 SFDVKD, per germline. Trimming took 6 bases from V and 0 from J; bases not matched to a gene: 5. The CDR3 nucleotides read TGTGCCACCAGTTATGGACAGGGGAACTCCTACGAGCAGTACTTC. It specifies CATSYGQGNSYEQYF.

The table lists this clonotype with a few counts. At one boundary the junction diverges from the germline segment, which might be a read error. V and J are TRBV6-5 and TRBJ2-3; 8 nucleotides match TRBD2. The germline CDR1 and CDR2 sequences are MNHEY and SVGAGI. This CDR3 is built from 15 residues. In DNA, the CDR3 is TGTGCCAGCAGTGACTCGCGGGGGGGCACAGATACGCAGTATTTT. Amino acids: CASSDSRGGTDTQYF.

The chain is built from TRBV10-1 and TRBJ2-4; D unresolved. V lost 0 bases to trimming and J lost 3 bases, with 15 bases between them. Germline V CDR1 and CDR2: WNHNN, SYGVQD (reference sequence). The CDR3 is 17 amino acids. The CDR3, as DNA: TGCGCCAGCAGTGAGTCTCTGGTAGGGCCGGGCAAAAACATTCAGTACTTC. As protein: CASSESLVGPGKNIQYF.

This clonotype was recorded a few times. An end of the junction differs from the germline gene, which may be a read error. The rearrangement uses TRBV12-3 or TRBV12-4 and TRBJ1-2; 11 positions match TRBD1. The length of the CDR3 is 15 residues. DNA of the CDR3: TGTGCCAGCAGTCCAGGACAGGGGGCTAACTATGGCTGCACCTTC. Protein product: CASSPGQGANYGCTF.

The chain joins TRBV24-1 to TRBJ1-5; 8 nucleotides agree with TRBD1. This CDR3 has 14 amino acids. V trimming: 7 bases; J trimming: 4 bases; junction bases outside the gene matches: 5. The germline V gene has CDR1 KGHDR and CDR2 SFDVKD. CDR3 protein: CATRGTGENQPQHF. CDR3 coding DNA: TGTGCCACCAGAGGGACAGGAGAAAATCAGCCCCAGCATTTT.

This clonotype came up a few times. The chain recombines TRBV10-3 with TRBJ2-4; D is perhaps TRBD1 (7 bases). The V end was cut by 3 bases, the J end by 5 bases, with 20 bases between. There are 17 residues in the CDR3. In germline, CDR1 is ENHRY, CDR2 SYGVKD. CDR3 bases: TGTGCCATCAGTGATCGTTTGCCAGGGGGGCTCGAAAACATTCAGTACTTC. As protein: CAISDRLPGGLENIQYF.

This clonotype appeared a few times. The V and J genes are TRBV2 and TRBJ1-1; 9 bases line up with TRBD1. Germline trimming cut 6 bases from V and 0 bases from J; bases unmatched to any gene: 14. Germline CDR1 SNHLY, CDR2 FYNNEI. The CDR3 loop spans 18 amino acids. This chain's CDR3 is CASSTTGQGIAMNTEAFF. The CDR3, as DNA: TGTGCCAGCAGCACTACTGGACAGGGGATAGCGATGAACACTGAAGCTTTCTTT.

This clonotype was seen repeatedly, ten times or more. The chain couples TRBV12-3 or TRBV12-4 to TRBJ1-5; D might be TRBD1 (6 bases). Trimming left V 8 bases short and J 1 base short, with 15 bases between. The CDR3 is 15 residues long. CDR3 bases: TGTGCCAGCGGCCGGGGGCAGGGGAGCAATCAGCCCCAGCATTTT. Translating gives CASGRGQGSNQPQHF.

This chain joins TRBV15 and TRBJ1-2, with TRBD1 as a possible D gene (6 bases). Germline values: CDR1 LNHNV, CDR2 YYDKDF (reference sequence). Trimming took 2 bases from V and 6 from J, leaving 10 bases between them. The CDR3 has 13 amino acids. The CDR3 reads CATSRKGVDGYTF. CDR3 coding DNA: TGTGCCACCAGCAGAAAGGGGGTGGATGGCTACACCTTC.

This clonotype was observed a few times. This chain links TRBV7-6 with TRBJ2-3, with D unclear. The germline V gene has CDR1 SGHVS and CDR2 FNYEAQ. Trimming removed 6 bases from V and 2 bases from J, with 24 bases in between. The CDR3 contains 18 residues. CDR3: CASRLTHPKAAITDTQYF. CDR3 bases: TGTGCCAGCAGGCTAACCCACCCCAAGGCTGCCATCACAGATACGCAGTATTTT.

The V gene is TRBV5-1, the J gene TRBJ2-7, with D unresolved. CDR1 and CDR2 (germline): SGHRS, YFSETQ. Deletions cut 0 bases from V and 1 base from J, with 8 bases between. This CDR3 has 14 amino acids. The CDR3 protein is CASSLAQLSYEQYF. CDR3 nucleotides: TGCGCCAGCAGCTTGGCTCAGCTTTCCTACGAGCAGTACTTC. The whole variable domain, filled in from reference TRBV5-1 and TRBJ2-7, reads KAGVTQTPRYLIKTRGQQVTLSCSPISGHRSVSWYQQTPGQGLQFLFEYFSETQRNKGNFPGRFSGRQFSNSRSEMNVSTLELGDSALYLCASSLAQLSYEQYFGPGTRLTVT.

This clonotype was observed many times. V and J are TRBV11-3 and TRBJ1-1, with D unresolved. The CDR3 contains 12 residues. V lost 0 bases and J 5 bases, leaving 4 bases between the germline ends. Germline V CDR1 and CDR2: SGHNT, YENEEA. CDR3 amino acids: CASSLEVTEAFF. The CDR3 nucleotides read TGTGCCAGCAGCTTAGAGGTGACTGAAGCTTTCTTT.

In this sample, this clonotype turned up a few times. The J gene is TRBJ1-4, the V gene TRBV6-2 or TRBV6-3; D uncertain. The CDR3 runs 14 residues. Germline CDR1 and CDR2: MNHEY and SVGEGT. V shed 5 bases and J shed 6 bases, with 13 bases lying between them. The CDR3 bases are TGTGCCAGCAGTGGAGTTTTGCTGGATGAAAAACTGTTTTTT. It is translated as CASSGVLLDEKLFF.